Sequencing of this TCR beta chain was carried out in a study of breast tumors, draining lymph nodes, adjacent tissues. Study-level results: Tumor and nontumor repertoires were significantly more similar in luminal-like than in basal-like breast cancer. The lymph node origin of tumor T cells was framed as consistent with a hypothesis, not demonstrated. Data fit most tumor T cells coming from lymph node, expanding in tumor. Compared with lymph nodes, tumors were less diverse; compared with nontumor tissue, more.

Samples came from axillary lymph nodes draining the breast cancer. In its sample, this clonotype was seen many times. Its antigen is as yet unknown. One entry per CDR3 protein results from TCRdb running MiXCR on the multiplex PCR reads. The sample holds some 110,000 distinct CDR3 sequences, about 30% seen once. V lost 0 bases and J 1 base, leaving 0 bases between the germline ends. The CDR3 is made up of 13 amino acids. CDR1 and CDR2 (germline): MNHEY, SMNVEV (reference sequence). Sequencing was done on a sample of axillary lymph node tissue. This chain links TRBV27 with TRBJ2-2; D is uncertain. The sequence came from a female donor with breast cancer. Some clones in this sample may be carry-over from other donors' samples. CDR3 coding DNA: TGTGCCAGCAGTTTATCGAACACCGGGGAGCTGTTTTTT. Translated, it gives CASSLSNTGELFF.